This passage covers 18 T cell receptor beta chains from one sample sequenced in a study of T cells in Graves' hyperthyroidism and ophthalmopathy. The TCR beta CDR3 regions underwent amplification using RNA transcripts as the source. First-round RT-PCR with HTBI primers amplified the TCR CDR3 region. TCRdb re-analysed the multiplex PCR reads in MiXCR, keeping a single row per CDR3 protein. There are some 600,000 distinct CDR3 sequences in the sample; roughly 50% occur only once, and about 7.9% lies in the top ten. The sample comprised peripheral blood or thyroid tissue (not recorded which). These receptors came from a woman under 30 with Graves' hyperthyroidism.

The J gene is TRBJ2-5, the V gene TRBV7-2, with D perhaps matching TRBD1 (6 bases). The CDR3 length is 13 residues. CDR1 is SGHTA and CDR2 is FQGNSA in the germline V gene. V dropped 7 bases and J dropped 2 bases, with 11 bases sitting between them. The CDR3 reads CASNEQGQETQYF. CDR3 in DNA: TGTGCCAGCAACGAGCAGGGGCAAGAGACCCAGTACTTC.

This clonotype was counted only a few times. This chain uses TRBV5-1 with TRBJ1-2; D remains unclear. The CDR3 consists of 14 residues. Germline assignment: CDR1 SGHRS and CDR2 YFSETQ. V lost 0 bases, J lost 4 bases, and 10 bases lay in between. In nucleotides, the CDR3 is TGCGCCAGCAGCTTGGGGTTTGGAAGCTATGGCTACACCTTC. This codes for CASSLGFGSYGYTF.

CDR3 sequence (DNA): TGCAGCTTGGGCGGCAGGGGACACCAGCCCCAGCATTTT. Translating it yields CSLGGRGHQPQHF. This chain connects TRBV20-1 to TRBJ1-5, with TRBD1 as a possible D gene (6 bases). Germline CDR1 is DFQATT and CDR2 is SNEGSKA (reference sequence). The CDR3 runs to 13 residues.

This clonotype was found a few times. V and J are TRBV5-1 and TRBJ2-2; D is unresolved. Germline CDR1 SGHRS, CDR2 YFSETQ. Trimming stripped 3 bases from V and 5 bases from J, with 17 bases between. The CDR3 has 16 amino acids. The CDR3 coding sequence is TGCGCCAGCAGCTATGTCGGACGACGGTGGACCGGGGAGCTGTTTTTT. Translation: CASSYVGRRWTGELFF.

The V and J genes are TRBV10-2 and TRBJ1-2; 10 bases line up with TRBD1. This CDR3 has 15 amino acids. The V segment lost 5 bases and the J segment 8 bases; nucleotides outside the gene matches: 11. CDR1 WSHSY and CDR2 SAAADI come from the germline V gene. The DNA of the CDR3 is TGCGCCAGCAGTTTCTACGACAGGGGGCGAGGGGGCTACACCTTC. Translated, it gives CASSFYDRGRGGYTF.

DNA of the CDR3: TGTGCCATCAGGCCTCTAACAGGCGCTGGGAAAAACACTGAAGCTTTCTTT. It is translated as CAIRPLTGAGKNTEAFF. This chain uses TRBV10-3 with TRBJ1-1; D is perhaps TRBD1 (5 bases). This CDR3 contains 17 residues. The germline CDR1 and CDR2 sequences are ENHRY and SYGVKD. The V end lost 6 bases, the J end lost 2 bases, and 22 bases lay between the germline ends.

The CDR3 DNA reads as TGTGCCAGCAGCCAGCGACAGGGGGGAGGCTATGGCTACACCTTC. Protein sequence: CASSQRQGGGYGYTF. The V and J genes are TRBV2 and TRBJ1-2, with TRBD1 matching 9 bases. V lost 6 bases and J lost 4; bases outside the gene matches: 9. The CDR3 totals 15 residues. Per the germline V gene, CDR1 is SNHLY and CDR2 is FYNNEI.

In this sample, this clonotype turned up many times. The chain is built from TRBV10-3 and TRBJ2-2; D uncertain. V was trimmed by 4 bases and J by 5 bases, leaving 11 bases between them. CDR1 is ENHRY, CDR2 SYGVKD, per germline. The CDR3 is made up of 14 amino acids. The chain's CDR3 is CAISGDFGTGELFF. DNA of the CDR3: TGTGCCATCAGTGGTGATTTTGGTACCGGGGAGCTGTTTTTT.

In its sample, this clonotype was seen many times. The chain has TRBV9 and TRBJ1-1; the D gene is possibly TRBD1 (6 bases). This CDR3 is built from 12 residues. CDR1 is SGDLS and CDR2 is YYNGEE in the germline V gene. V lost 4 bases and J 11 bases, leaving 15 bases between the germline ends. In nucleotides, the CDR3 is TGTGCCAGCAGCCCTGCCAGGGGAGGGGCTTTCTTT. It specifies CASSPARGGAFF.

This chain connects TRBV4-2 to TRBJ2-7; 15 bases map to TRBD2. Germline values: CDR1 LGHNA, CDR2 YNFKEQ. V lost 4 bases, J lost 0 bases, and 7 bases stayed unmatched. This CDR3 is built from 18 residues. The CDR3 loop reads CASSPGTSGRPLSYEQYF. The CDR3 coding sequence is TGTGCCAGCAGCCCCGGGACTAGCGGGAGGCCACTCTCCTACGAGCAGTACTTC.

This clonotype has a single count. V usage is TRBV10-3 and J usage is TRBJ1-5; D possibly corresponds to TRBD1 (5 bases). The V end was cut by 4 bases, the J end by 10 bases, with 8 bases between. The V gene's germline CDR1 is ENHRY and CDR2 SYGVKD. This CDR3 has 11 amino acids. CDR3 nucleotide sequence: TGTGCCATCAGTGCGAGGGACCCCCAGCATTTT. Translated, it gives CAISARDPQHF.

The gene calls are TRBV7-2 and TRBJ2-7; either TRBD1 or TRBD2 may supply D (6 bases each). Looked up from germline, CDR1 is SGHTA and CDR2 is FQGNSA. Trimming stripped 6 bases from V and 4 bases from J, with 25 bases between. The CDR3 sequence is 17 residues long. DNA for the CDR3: TGTGCCAGCAGTTACGAGGCGGGAACAGGGTCGGGATACGAGCAGTACTTC. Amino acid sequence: CASSYEAGTGSGYEQYF.

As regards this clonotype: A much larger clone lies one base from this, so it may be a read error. In DNA form, the CDR3 reads TGTGCCAGCAGCTGGGCGAGCTCCTATAATTCACCCCTCCACTTT. Translating gives CASSWASSYNSPLHF. The V gene is TRBV7-9, the J gene TRBJ1-6; D gene unclear. V was shortened by 4 bases and J by 0 bases, with 7 bases between the two germline ends. CDR3 length equals 15 residues. Per the germline V gene, CDR1 is SEHNR and CDR2 is FQNEAQ (reference sequence).

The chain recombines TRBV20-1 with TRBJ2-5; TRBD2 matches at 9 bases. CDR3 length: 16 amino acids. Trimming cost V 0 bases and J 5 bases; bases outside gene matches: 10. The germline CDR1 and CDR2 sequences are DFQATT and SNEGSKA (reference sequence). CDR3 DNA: TGCAGTGCTAGAGATCGGGATAGCGGGAGTATCGAGACCCAGTACTTC. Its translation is CSARDRDSGSIETQYF.

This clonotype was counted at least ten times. The CDR3 loop reads CASSLSGSSGNTIYF. The CDR3 DNA follows: TGTGCCAGCAGCTTGTCAGGGAGCTCTGGAAACACCATATATTTT. The V call is TRBV7-9, the J call TRBJ1-3, with a weak D call TRBD1 (5 bases). V was pared by 3 bases and J by 0 bases, with 9 bases between. The CDR3 covers 15 residues. Germline V lookup: CDR1 SEHNR, CDR2 FQNEAQ (reference sequence).

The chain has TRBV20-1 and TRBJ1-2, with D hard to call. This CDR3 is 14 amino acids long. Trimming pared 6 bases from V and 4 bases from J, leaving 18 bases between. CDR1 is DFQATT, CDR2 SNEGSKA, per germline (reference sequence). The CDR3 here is CSASSPPDFYGYTF. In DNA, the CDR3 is TGCAGTGCCAGCTCACCTCCCGACTTCTATGGCTACACCTTC.

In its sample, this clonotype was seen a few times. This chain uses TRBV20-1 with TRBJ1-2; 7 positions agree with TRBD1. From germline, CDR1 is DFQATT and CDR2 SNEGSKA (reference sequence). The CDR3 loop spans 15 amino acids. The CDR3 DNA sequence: TGCAGCATGGGGGGGACAGTACAGTCTAACTATGGCTACACCTTC. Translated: CSMGGTVQSNYGYTF.

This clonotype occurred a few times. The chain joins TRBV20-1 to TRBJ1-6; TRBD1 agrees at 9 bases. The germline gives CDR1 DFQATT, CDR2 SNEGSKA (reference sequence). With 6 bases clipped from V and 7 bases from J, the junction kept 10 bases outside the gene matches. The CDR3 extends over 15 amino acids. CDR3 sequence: CSAPTSGQGNSPLHF. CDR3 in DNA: TGCAGTGCGCCTACCTCGGGACAGGGAAATTCACCCCTCCACTTT.